A single T cell receptor (beta chain) is shown here with its context. What it binds is not known. CDR3 length: 13 amino acids. The ends were cut back, 4 bases at V and 1 base at J, with 8 bases in the middle. From germline, CDR1 is SGHNT and CDR2 YENEEA. The sample is drawn from a study of cytomegalovirus exposure and HLA in healthy donors. PCR used 60 Vbeta primers and 13 Jbeta primers. Generated by immunoSEQ multiplex PCR, the TCRdb table keeps only in-frame clones and is missing some. The sample records roughly 130,000 clones, about 63% being singletons. The study's findings and limits: Confirmation in vitro established that a few CMV-associated chains were specific for CMV antigens. TRBV6-2, TRBV6-3 and some other V segments were excluded as indistinguishable. Researchers reported from a later analysis that most CMV-associated TCR beta chains appeared HLA-restricted. In a later analysis, common viral pathogens appeared linked to several of the most significant clusters.

The receptor was isolated from a man in his thirties or forties in good health and CMV-seropositive. V usage is TRBV11-3 and J usage is TRBJ2-7; D is unclear. Sequenced: PBMCs. CDR3: CASSWKTSYEQYF. The DNA of the CDR3 is TGTGCCAGCAGCTGGAAGACTTCCTACGAGCAGTACTTC.